A selection of T cell receptor beta chains follows, all from one sample in a study of CD8 T cells in Susac syndrome. TCRdb analysed the immunoSEQ multiplex PCR reads with MiXCR anew, one entry per CDR3 protein. The sample records over 130,000 distinct CDR3 sequences, approximately 95% being singletons. Sequencing was performed on CD4+ T cells from PBMCs. The source is a human donor with multiple sclerosis. The CDR3 runs from the conserved cysteine through the conserved F or W. Each record gives: clone size, D gene, J gene, V gene, CDR3 protein, CDR3 DNA. The D gene is left open where the match is weak. Not all rows give a size; the values are once, few, many and, for expanded clones, a class.

clone_size: .; d_call: TRBD1; j_call: TRBJ2-7; v_call: TRBV6-4; cdr3_aa: CASSEQGSEQYF; cdr3_nt: TGTGCCAGCAGTGAACAGGGGAGCGAGCAGTACTTC
clone_size: .; d_call: TRBD2; j_call: TRBJ2-1; v_call: TRBV10-3; cdr3_aa: CAIAGGPDDEQFF; cdr3_nt: TGTGCCATAGCGGGAGGGCCGGACGATGAGCAGTTCTTC
clone_size: .; d_call: TRBD1; j_call: TRBJ1-1; v_call: TRBV6-2/TRBV6-3; cdr3_aa: CASRPTGQGHGEAFF; cdr3_nt: TGTGCCAGCAGACCCACGGGACAGGGGCACGGTGAAGCTTTCTTT
clone_size: .; d_call: TRBD2; j_call: TRBJ2-3; v_call: TRBV20-1; cdr3_aa: CSAQLAGLTDTQYF; cdr3_nt: TGCAGTGCCCAGCTAGCGGGGCTCACAGATACGCAGTATTTT
clone_size: .; d_call: TRBD2; j_call: TRBJ2-1; v_call: TRBV7-2; cdr3_aa: CASSQTSGRHNEQFF; cdr3_nt: TGTGCCAGCAGCCAGACTAGCGGGAGGCATAATGAGCAGTTCTTC
clone_size: .; d_call: .; j_call: TRBJ1-2; v_call: TRBV9; cdr3_aa: CASSPQFGGPVDGYTF; cdr3_nt: TGTGCCAGCAGCCCTCAGTTCGGGGGGCCGGTTGATGGCTACACCTTC
clone_size: .; d_call: .; j_call: TRBJ2-7; v_call: TRBV20-1; cdr3_aa: CSAKGRESSYEQYF; cdr3_nt: TGCAGTGCCAAAGGGAGAGAGTCCTCCTACGAGCAGTACTTC
clone_size: .; d_call: .; j_call: TRBJ1-5; v_call: TRBV12-5; cdr3_aa: CASGLDHQPQHF; cdr3_nt: TGTGCTAGTGGTTTGGATCACCAGCCCCAGCATTTT
clone_size: once; d_call: TRBD1; j_call: TRBJ1-4; v_call: TRBV5-1; cdr3_aa: CASRQGAISAEKLFF; cdr3_nt: TGCGCCAGCAGACAGGGGGCGATCTCGGCTGAAAAACTGTTTTTT
clone_size: .; d_call: TRBD1; j_call: TRBJ1-1; v_call: TRBV5-6; cdr3_aa: CASSLFSGTGDTEAFF; cdr3_nt: TGTGCCAGCAGCTTGTTCTCCGGGACAGGGGACACTGAAGCTTTCTTT
clone_size: .; d_call: .; j_call: TRBJ1-2; v_call: TRBV6-1; cdr3_aa: CASSEERHHSNYGYTF; cdr3_nt: TGTGCCAGCAGTGAAGAAAGACACCATTCTAACTATGGCTACACCTTC
clone_size: few; d_call: TRBD1; j_call: TRBJ2-7; v_call: TRBV29-1; cdr3_aa: CSVERGHVGEQYF; cdr3_nt: TGCAGCGTCGAAAGGGGGCACGTTGGCGAGCAGTACTTC
clone_size: .; d_call: TRBD1; j_call: TRBJ2-5; v_call: TRBV9; cdr3_aa: CASSVSRDRIGETQYF; cdr3_nt: TGTGCCAGCAGCGTATCCCGGGACAGGATCGGGGAGACCCAGTACTTC
clone_size: .; d_call: TRBD2; j_call: TRBJ2-7; v_call: TRBV20-1; cdr3_aa: CSAATSGRTYEQYF; cdr3_nt: TGCAGTGCTGCTACTAGCGGGAGGACCTACGAGCAGTACTTC
clone_size: once; d_call: .; j_call: TRBJ2-7; v_call: TRBV4-1; cdr3_aa: CASSQEQGREQYF; cdr3_nt: TGCGCCAGCAGCCAAGAACAGGGACGCGAGCAGTACTTC
clone_size: .; d_call: .; j_call: TRBJ1-3; v_call: TRBV29-1; cdr3_aa: CSVEGPSGNTIYF; cdr3_nt: TGCAGCGTTGAGGGTCCTTCTGGAAACACCATATATTTT
clone_size: .; d_call: .; j_call: TRBJ2-3; v_call: TRBV28; cdr3_aa: CASSPGGKRSSTDTQYF; cdr3_nt: TGTGCCAGCAGTCCCGGTGGGAAGAGATCTAGCACAGATACGCAGTATTTT
clone_size: .; d_call: .; j_call: TRBJ2-1; v_call: TRBV24-1; cdr3_aa: CATSDQRRSYNEQFF; cdr3_nt: TGTGCCACCAGTGATCAGAGGCGCTCCTACAATGAGCAGTTCTTC
clone_size: .; d_call: .; j_call: TRBJ2-7; v_call: TRBV24-1; cdr3_aa: CATSGAGSYEQYF; cdr3_nt: TGTGCCACCAGTGGAGCTGGCTCCTACGAGCAGTACTTC
clone_size: .; d_call: .; j_call: TRBJ1-5; v_call: TRBV20-1; cdr3_aa: CSARGGSGTSQPQHF; cdr3_nt: TGCAGTGCTAGAGGGGGGTCCGGGACAAGTCAGCCCCAGCATTTT
clone_size: .; d_call: TRBD1; j_call: TRBJ2-1; v_call: TRBV5-4; cdr3_aa: CASSPDRDKGEQFF; cdr3_nt: TGTGCCAGCAGCCCTGACAGGGATAAGGGTGAGCAGTTCTTC
clone_size: .; d_call: .; j_call: TRBJ1-5; v_call: TRBV9; cdr3_aa: CASSAKGYQPQHF; cdr3_nt: TGTGCCAGCAGCGCCAAGGGGTATCAGCCCCAGCATTTT